This T cell receptor beta chain was obtained from a study of beta chain features in type 1 diabetes (dated by TCRdb to 2017 to 2018). As for the study more broadly: Mean age, gender distribution, total cell number and subset yield were not different between patients and healthy donors. A total of some 110 million sorted cells were examined across all samples, and the number of cells per subset was strongly correlated with RNA yield. In the study, TCRB repertoires of sorted circulating CD4+ T cell subsets from recently diagnosed type 1 diabetes patients were compared with those of matched healthy donors. Regulatory and stem cell-like memory subsets were obtained from only 8 patients and roughly eight healthy donors, while naive and central memory subsets were obtained from all 30 or so donors.

All of the isolated RNA was reverse transcribed with the High Capacity cDNA Reverse Transcription Kit, so expressed TCRB transcripts were sequenced. Naive, central memory and regulatory T cell samples underwent deep immunoSEQ sequencing, averaging roughly 3.4 million total reads per sample. After sorted cells were lysed in RLT buffer, RNA was extracted with DNase-treated RNeasy Micro or Mini kits, with the choice depending on cell number. Each cell subset was processed separately to prevent cross-contamination, with patient and healthy donor samples processed together. TCRB sequences were amplified from cDNA with the immunoSEQ multiplex PCR, producing 87-bp fragments spanning the CDR3 region. Sequencing of the amplicons was performed on the Illumina HiSeq platform. Processing in the source paper ran as follows. Synthetic template baselines were used to correct PCR bias computationally, reads within Hamming distance 2 were collapsed together, and singletons that could not be merged were discarded. Reads were aligned against IMGT to assign V, D and J genes, CDR3 length and insertions or deletions at six rearrangement sites. Within each subset, clonotype counts were normalized to sorted cell number, after which true diversity and Gini coefficients were computed with the tcR R package. The overlap coefficient, calculated on TCRB nucleotide sequences, was used to quantify repertoire sharing. Out-of-frame TCRB sequences from naive cells were analyzed to stand in for the pre-selection repertoire. TCRdb took this table from immuneACCESS and kept in-frame rearrangements with V and J called. Such tables lack part of the clones; where checked against another copy, unresolved V genes explain under half of the gap, and the rest is unexplained. That table is the source of V, J and clone size, and D and trimming were worked out from the DNA. In this sample the table shows about 260,000 clones, 24% of which occur a single time. Roughly 0.013% of the sample is taken by the ten largest.

Here is what the overall study found, with its caveats: The naive, central memory and regulatory TCRB repertoires appeared to resemble one another more closely among patients than among healthy donors. At VDJ recombination sites, patients with type 1 diabetes made fewer insertions and deleted more nucleotides, a pattern implying thymic rearrangement abnormalities. PCR may preferentially amplify shorter templates, but because patient and control samples were amplified and corrected together, any resulting skew would affect both groups equally. Only small numbers of individuals were included in the HLA sub-analyses, which left unresolved whether HLA type had any influence on TCRB rearrangement. A moderate but significant shortening of TCRB CDR3 length was observed in type 1 diabetes patients in all four CD4+ subsets. Because cDNA rather than genomic DNA was sequenced, highly expressing activated cells could have been over-represented, although no difference in activation and CD3 levels was found between groups.

This clone was found a few times. The antigen it recognizes is unknown. No base qualities exist here, and no much larger clone lies one base off it. From its cysteine to its phenylalanine, the CDR3 spans 19 amino acids. The sequence is cut down to CDR3 DNA, 57 bases in frame from base 1. CDR1 and CDR2 were assigned from the germline V gene (reference sequence) as SEHNR and FQNEAQ. Clipping removes 5 bases from V and 0 bases from J, with 16 as the unmatched junction base count. A single peripheral blood draw of approximately 100 mL on average was collected from each donor into heparinised tubes. A BD FACSAria II and a panel including CD45RO, CCR7, CD25, CD127, CD95 and CD27 were used to sort naive, central memory, regulatory and stem cell-like memory CD4+ T cells. Purity was above 95% for every sorted population. PBMCs were separated immediately by Lymphoprep density gradient centrifugation and were stained directly, without being cultured. Samples were stained and sorted in pairs, with one healthy donor and one patient per experiment, so that batch effects were minimized.

The clonotype comes from a woman under 40 with type 1 diabetes. Sequences were obtained from naive CD4+ T cells from blood. Read against the paper, the sample's cell subset or site label means: true naive CD4+ T cells. In this chain, TRBV7-9 is recombined with TRBJ2-1; the junction holds 7 bases that match TRBD1. The sequence in DNA is TGTGCCAGCAGCGGGCGGCACAGGGGAGTAGAAAGCTCCTACAATGAGCAGTTCTTC. Its protein is CASSGRHRGVESSYNEQFF.